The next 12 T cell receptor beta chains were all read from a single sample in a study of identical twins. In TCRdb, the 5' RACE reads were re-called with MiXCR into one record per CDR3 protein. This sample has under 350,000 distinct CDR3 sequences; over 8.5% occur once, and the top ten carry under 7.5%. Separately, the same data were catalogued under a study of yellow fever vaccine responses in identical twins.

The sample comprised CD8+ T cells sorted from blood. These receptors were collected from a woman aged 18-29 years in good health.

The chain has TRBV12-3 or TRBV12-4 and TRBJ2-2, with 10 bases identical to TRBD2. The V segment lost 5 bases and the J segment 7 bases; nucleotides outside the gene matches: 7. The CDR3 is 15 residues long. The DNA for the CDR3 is TGTGCCAGCAGTCCACAGCGGGAGGGCGACGGGGAGCTGTTTTTT. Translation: CASSPQREGDGELFF.

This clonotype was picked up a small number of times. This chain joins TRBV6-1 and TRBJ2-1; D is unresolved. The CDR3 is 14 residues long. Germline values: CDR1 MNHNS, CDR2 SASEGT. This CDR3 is CAIIEGDSYNEQFF. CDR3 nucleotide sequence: TGTGCTATTATTGAAGGTGACTCCTACAATGAGCAGTTCTTC.

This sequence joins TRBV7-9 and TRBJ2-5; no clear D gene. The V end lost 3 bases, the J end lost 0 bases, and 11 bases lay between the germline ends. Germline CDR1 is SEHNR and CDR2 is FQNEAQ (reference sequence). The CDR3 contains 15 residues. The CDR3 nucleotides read TGTGCCAGCAGCTTCTTTCACAGAAACCAAGAGACCCAGTACTTC. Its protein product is CASSFFHRNQETQYF.

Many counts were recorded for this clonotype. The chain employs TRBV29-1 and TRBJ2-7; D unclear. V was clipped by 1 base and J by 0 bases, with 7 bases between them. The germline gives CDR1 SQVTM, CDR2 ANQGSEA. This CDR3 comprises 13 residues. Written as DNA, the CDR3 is TGCAGCGTTGAAGTGGGCAGCTCCTACGAGCAGTACTTC. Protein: CSVEVGSSYEQYF.

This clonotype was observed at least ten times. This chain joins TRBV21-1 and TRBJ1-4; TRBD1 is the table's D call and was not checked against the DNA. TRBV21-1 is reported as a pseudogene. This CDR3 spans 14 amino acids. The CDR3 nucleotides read TGTGCCAGCACCCCGGGACAGTGGCATGAAAAACTGTTTTTT. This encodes CASTPGQWHEKLFF.

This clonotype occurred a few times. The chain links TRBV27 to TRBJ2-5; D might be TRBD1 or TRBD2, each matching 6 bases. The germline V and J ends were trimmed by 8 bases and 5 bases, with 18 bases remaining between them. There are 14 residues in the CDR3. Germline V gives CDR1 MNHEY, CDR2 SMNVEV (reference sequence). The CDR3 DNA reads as TGTGCCAGCGGATGGGGGGCCAATCCGGAGACCCAGTACTTC. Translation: CASGWGANPETQYF.

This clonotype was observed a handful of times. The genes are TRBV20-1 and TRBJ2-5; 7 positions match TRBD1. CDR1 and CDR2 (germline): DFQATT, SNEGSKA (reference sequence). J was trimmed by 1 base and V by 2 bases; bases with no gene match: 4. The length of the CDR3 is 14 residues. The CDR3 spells CSARSGTVQETQYF. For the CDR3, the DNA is TGCAGTGCTAGATCCGGGACAGTCCAAGAGACCCAGTACTTC.

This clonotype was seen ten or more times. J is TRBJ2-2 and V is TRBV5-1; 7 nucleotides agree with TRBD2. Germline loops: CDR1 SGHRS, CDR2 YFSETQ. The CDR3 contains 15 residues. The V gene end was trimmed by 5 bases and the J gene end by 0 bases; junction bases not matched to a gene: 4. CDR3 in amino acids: CASRDGLANTGELFF. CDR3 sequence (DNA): TGCGCCAGCAGAGACGGACTAGCGAACACCGGGGAGCTGTTTTTT.

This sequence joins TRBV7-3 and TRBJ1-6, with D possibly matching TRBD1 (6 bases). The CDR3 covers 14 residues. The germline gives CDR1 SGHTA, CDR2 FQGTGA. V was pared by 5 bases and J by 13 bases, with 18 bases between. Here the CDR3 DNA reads TGTGCCAGCAGCCCACAGGCCCTAGGGGGGCCCCTCCACTTT. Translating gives CASSPQALGGPLHF.

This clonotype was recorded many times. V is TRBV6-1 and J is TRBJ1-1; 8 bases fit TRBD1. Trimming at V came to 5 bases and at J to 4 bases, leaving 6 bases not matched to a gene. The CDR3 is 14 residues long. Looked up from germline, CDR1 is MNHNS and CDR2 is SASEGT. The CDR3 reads CASSPGGGFTEAFF. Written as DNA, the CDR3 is TGTGCCAGCAGTCCAGGGGGCGGGTTCACTGAAGCTTTCTTT.

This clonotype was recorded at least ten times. The CDR3 loop is CATGTSGSLGNEQFF. As DNA, the CDR3 is TGTGCCACTGGGACTAGCGGGAGTTTGGGCAATGAGCAGTTCTTC. The genes are TRBV12-3 or TRBV12-4 and TRBJ2-1; TRBD2 matches at 14 bases. CDR3 length equals 15 residues. J was trimmed by 6 bases and V by 10 bases; bases with no gene match: 8.

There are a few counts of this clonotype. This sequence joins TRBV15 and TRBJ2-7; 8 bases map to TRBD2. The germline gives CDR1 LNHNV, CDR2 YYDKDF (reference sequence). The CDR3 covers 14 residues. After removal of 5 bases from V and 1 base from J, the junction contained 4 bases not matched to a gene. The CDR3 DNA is TGTGCCACCAGCGCGGGGGGCCTTTCCTACGAGCAGTACTTC. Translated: CATSAGGLSYEQYF. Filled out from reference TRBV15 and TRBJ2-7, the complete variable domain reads DAMVIQNPRYQVTQFGKPVTLSCSQTLNHNVMYWYQQKSSQAPKLLFHYYDKDFNNEADTPDNFQSRRPNTSFCFLDIRSPGLGDTAMYLCATSAGGLSYEQYFGPGTRLTVT.